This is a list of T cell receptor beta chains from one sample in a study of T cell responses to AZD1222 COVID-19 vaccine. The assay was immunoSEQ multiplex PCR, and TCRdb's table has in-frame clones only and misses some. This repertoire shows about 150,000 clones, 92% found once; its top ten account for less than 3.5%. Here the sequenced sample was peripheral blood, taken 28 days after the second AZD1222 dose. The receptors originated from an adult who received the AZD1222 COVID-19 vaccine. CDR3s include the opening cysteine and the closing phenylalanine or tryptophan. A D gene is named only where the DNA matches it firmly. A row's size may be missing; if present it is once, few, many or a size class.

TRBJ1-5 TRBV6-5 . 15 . CASSPGSRGRQPQHF TGTGCCAGCAGTCCGGGATCACGGGGGAGGCAGCCCCAGCATTTT
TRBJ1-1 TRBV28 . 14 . CASTPDSVKTEAFF TGTGCCAGCACCCCGGACAGCGTGAAAACTGAAGCTTTCTTT
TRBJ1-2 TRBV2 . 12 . CASSEQGYGYTF TGTGCCAGCAGTGAACAGGGCTATGGCTACACCTTC
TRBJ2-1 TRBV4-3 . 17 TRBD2 CASSQDNPAGGVNEQFF TGCGCCAGCAGCCAAGATAATCCAGCGGGAGGGGTAAATGAGCAGTTCTTC
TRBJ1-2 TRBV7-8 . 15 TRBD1 CASSLPLDRERGYTF TGTGCCAGCAGCTTACCCTTAGACAGGGAGAGGGGCTACACCTTC
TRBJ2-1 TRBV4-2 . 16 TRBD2 CASSPPGTSANNEQFF TGTGCCAGCAGCCCCCCCGGGACTAGCGCCAACAATGAGCAGTTCTTC
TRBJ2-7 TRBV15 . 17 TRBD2 CATSRGNGLAAGHEQYF TGTGCCACCAGCAGAGGAAATGGACTAGCGGCGGGCCACGAGCAGTACTTC
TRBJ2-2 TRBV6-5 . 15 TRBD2 CASSRSGTRTGELFF TGTGCCAGCAGCCGGAGCGGGACTCGCACCGGGGAGCTGTTTTTT
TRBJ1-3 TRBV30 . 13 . CAWSGGVRHTIYF TGTGCCTGGAGTGGGGGGGTTCGGCACACCATATATTTT
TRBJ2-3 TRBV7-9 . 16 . CASSLVGEESTDTQYF TGTGCCAGCAGCTTAGTGGGGGAAGAGAGCACAGATACGCAGTATTTT
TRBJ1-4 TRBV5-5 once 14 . CASSFGMTNEKLFF TGTGCCAGCAGCTTTGGAATGACTAATGAAAAACTGTTTTTT
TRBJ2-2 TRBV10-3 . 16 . CAITPDHLSGTGELFF TGTGCCATCACTCCGGACCATCTTAGTGGCACCGGGGAGCTGTTTTTT
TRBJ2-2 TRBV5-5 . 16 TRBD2 CASSLASGRATGELFF TGTGCCAGCAGCTTGGCTAGCGGGAGAGCCACCGGGGAGCTGTTTTTT
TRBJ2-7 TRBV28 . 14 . CASKRGGLAYEQYF TGTGCCAGCAAACGAGGGGGTTTAGCCTACGAGCAGTACTTC
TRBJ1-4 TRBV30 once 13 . CAWIGQAGEKLFF TGTGCCTGGATAGGCCAGGCGGGTGAAAAACTGTTTTTT
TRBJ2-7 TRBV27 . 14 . CASSYAGARYEQYF TGTGCCAGCAGTTACGCAGGGGCGCGATACGAGCAGTACTTC
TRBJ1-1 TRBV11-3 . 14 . CASSLAGENTEAFF TGTGCCAGCAGCTTAGCGGGGGAGAACACTGAAGCTTTCTTT
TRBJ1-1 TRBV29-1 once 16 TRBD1 CSVEGTPGTGGTEAFF TGCAGCGTTGAAGGAACACCGGGGACAGGGGGGACTGAAGCTTTCTTT
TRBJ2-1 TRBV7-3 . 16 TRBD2 CASSLGPASGNNEQFF TGTGCCAGCAGCTTAGGGCCAGCTAGCGGCAACAATGAGCAGTTCTTC
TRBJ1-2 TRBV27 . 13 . CASSFRKNYGYTF TGTGCCAGCAGTTTTAGGAAGAACTATGGCTACACCTTC
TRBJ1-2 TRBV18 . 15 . CASSPSMESNYGYTF TGTGCCAGCTCACCGTCCATGGAGAGTAACTATGGCTACACCTTC
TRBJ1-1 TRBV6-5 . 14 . CASSSDTRNTEAFF TGTGCCAGCAGTTCGGACACAAGGAACACTGAAGCTTTCTTT
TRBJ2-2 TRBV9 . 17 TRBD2 CASSAYGLALGAGELFF TGTGCCAGCAGCGCTTACGGACTAGCCCTGGGGGCCGGGGAGCTGTTTTTT
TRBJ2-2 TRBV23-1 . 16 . CASSLGGAELTGELFF TGCGCCAGCAGTCTGGGGGGCGCAGAGTTGACCGGGGAGCTGTTTTTT
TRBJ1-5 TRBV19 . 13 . CASSGNFNQPQHF TGTGCCAGTAGTGGGAATTTCAATCAGCCCCAGCATTTT